This T cell receptor beta chain was documented in a study of T cell responses to AZD1222 COVID-19 vaccine. General study results and limits: Unmutated variant regions are reportedly the target of nearly half of TCRs that are spike-specific. The study sampled repertoires only after the peak T cell response. The donor cohort was predominantly white British with a female majority, and clonal diversity may have been underestimated. Researchers report vaccine-associated CD4 TCRs spanning spike, with dominance at 160-218 and 743-854.

Germline CDR1 reads LGHDT; CDR2 reads YNNKEL (reference sequence). Trimming left V 3 bases short and J 5 bases short, with 4 bases between. This CDR3 spans 11 amino acids. The table came from immunoSEQ multiplex PCR; TCRdb's copy has only in-frame clones and leaves some out. The top ten hold more than 0.8% of the sample, which has fewer than 250,000 clones, roughly 91% seen once. A word on this clone: Its antigen remains unidentified. Other DNA sequences in this specimen translate into the identical CDR3.

Here the sequenced sample was peripheral blood, taken on day 0 of MenACWY control vaccination. The rearrangement joins TRBV3-1 (or the pseudogene TRBV3-2) to TRBJ1-1; D gene unclear. The source of this sequence is an adult in good health. The CDR3 loop reads CASSQGTEAFF. The CDR3 region has the DNA TGTGCCAGCAGCCAGGGTACTGAAGCTTTCTTT.